This T cell receptor beta chain originates from a study of T cells in women clearing cervical HPV infection. Study overall: Donors had HPV16-related CIN3 or worse; 2 had invasive cancer.

All participants had a single incident cervical HPV16 infection, and prevalent HPV16 infections were excluded. Measured with immunoSEQ multiplex PCR; TCRdb has only the in-frame clones, and not every one. Its table lists some 21,000 clones. A remark on this clone: The missing CDR3 end, 3 residues past where the read stops, is filled in from the germline J gene.

Germline loops: CDR1 MDHEN, CDR2 SYDVKM. CDR3 length equals 14 residues. V lost 6 bases, J lost 0 bases, and 9 bases lay in between. The sequenced sample consisted of blood buffy coat. The rearrangement joins TRBV28 to TRBJ2-1; D perhaps matches TRBD2 (5 bases). The receptor was derived from a woman aged 18 to 75 with a cervical HPV16 infection that either progressed to CIN3+ or cleared (not recorded which). CDR3 sequence: CASRSDYSYNEQFF. The sequenced part of the CDR3 DNA is TGTGCCAGCAGATCAGACTACTCCTACAATGAG.